The present entry profiles one TCR beta chain with its context. The ends were cut back, 2 bases at V and 0 bases at J, with 9 bases in the middle. Germline V lookup: CDR1 SGHDT, CDR2 YYEEEE. CDR3 length: 16 amino acids. The template used for profiling TCR beta VDJ and CDR3 was genomic DNA. TCRdb itself ran the reads through MiXCR, one entry per CDR3 protein. The sample has 200,000 to 250,000 distinct CDR3 sequences, roughly 35% seen once. This sample was included in a study of CD8+CD57+ T cells in acquired aplastic anemia. Sequenced input: sorted CD4+, CD8+, or CD8+CD57+ T cells (not recorded which) from PBMCs. The chain has TRBV5-6 and TRBJ2-6; D remains ambiguous. The receptor comes from a human donor in good health, serving as a control. The CDR3 is CASSFYEISGANVLTF. CDR3 DNA sequence: TGTGCCAGCAGCTTCTATGAAATCTCTGGGGCCAACGTCCTGACTTTC.